The 3 T cell receptor beta chains given below trace back to one sample, sequenced in a study of regulatory T cells in long-lasting Graves disease. Time point given: newly diagnosed GD, antithyroid drugs for less than 3 months. Generation of the TCR library employed RNA extracted from PBMCs. HTBI primers from iRepertoire and Arm-PCR of CDR3 regions yielded the TCR beta libraries. MiXCR, run by TCRdb on the multiplex PCR reads, gives a single entry per CDR3 protein. This table has under 450,000 distinct CDR3 sequences, around 15% appearing once. The same data also went into a second study, on T cells in Graves' hyperthyroidism and ophthalmopathy.

The sequences come from peripheral blood mononuclear cells (PBMCs), collected at new diagnosis, from a patient treated with antithyroid drugs. Receptor source: a woman aged 18 to 35 with Graves disease.

This clonotype has ten or more counts. This chain uses TRBV3-1 with TRBJ1-1; 7 positions match TRBD1. The CDR3 length is 16 residues. The ends lost 1 base at V and 6 bases at J; junction bases unmatched: 11. Germline V lookup: CDR1 LGHDT, CDR2 YNNKEL (reference sequence). In nucleotides, the CDR3 is TGTGCCAGCAGCCAAGCGGGGACAGCCTCAGGGGCTGAAGCTTTCTTT. Translated, it gives CASSQAGTASGAEAFF.

In regard to this clonotype: A clone one base away is much larger, so this may be a read error. V is TRBV29-1 and J is TRBJ2-7, with 10 bases aligning to TRBD2. The CDR3 runs 14 residues. Germline V gives CDR1 SQVTM, CDR2 ANQGSEA. V shed 6 bases, J shed 6 bases, and the junction held 11 bases outside the gene matches. The CDR3 coding sequence is TGCAGCGTGGGCATAGGGGGACTAGCGCGCGAGCAGTACTTC. Protein sequence: CSVGIGGLAREQYF.

This clonotype was observed a handful of times. This chain uses TRBV24-1 with TRBJ2-3; 7 bases are a match to TRBD2. Per the germline V gene, CDR1 is KGHDR and CDR2 is SFDVKD. The CDR3 has 16 amino acids. J gave up 1 base and V 3 bases, and 6 bases lay outside the gene matches. This CDR3 reads CATSDRRRGGTDTQYF. The CDR3 region has the DNA TGTGCCACCAGTGATCGGCGACGGGGGGGCACAGATACGCAGTATTTT.